The entry that follows covers one T cell receptor beta chain sequence. What it binds is unknown. The time point denotes: neoterminal ileum biopsy at postoperative endoscopy, about 6 months after surgery. CDR1 and CDR2 from the germline V gene are SGHAT and FQNNGV. The CDR3 totals 15 residues. V dropped 5 bases and J dropped 6; count of bases not matched to a gene: 9. This entry belongs to a study of T cell repertoires in ileal Crohn's disease. Looking at the study overall: M6 samples are neoterminal ileum biopsies from postoperative colonoscopy. General study points: The median delay to postoperative endoscopy was under nine months.

Each sample's TCRB immunosequencing used 500 to 550 nanograms of biopsy DNA. The data were produced by immunoSEQ multiplex PCR, yet TCRdb's version contains in-frame clones alone and is incomplete. The profile shows about 13,000 clones, around 70% of them singletons. V is TRBV11-2 and J is TRBJ2-1; TRBD2 matches at 8 bases. This clonotype was sampled from an adult with Crohn's disease. Input material: ileal tissue. The CDR3 is CASSQGAGGLNEQFF. The CDR3, as DNA: TGTGCCAGCAGCCAAGGGGCGGGGGGCCTCAATGAGCAGTTCTTC.